Below, 10 T cell receptor beta chains from the same sample are listed, as sequenced in a study of blood T cells in healthy people across ages. A second PCR, run for about 7 to 11 cycles, used a sample-barcoded 5' primer plus a J-beta primer mix. Using its own MiXCR run on the 5' RACE reads, TCRdb lists one record per CDR3 protein. The repertoire holds about 670,000 distinct CDR3 sequences, with 35% to 50% as singletons. The specimen sequenced was blood. All receptors come from a man older than 75 in good health.

The rearrangement links TRBV10-1 to TRBJ2-2; no clear D. Trimming removed 6 bases from V and 5 bases from J, with 10 bases in between. Per germline, CDR1 WNHNN and CDR2 SYGVQD (reference sequence). The CDR3 has 13 amino acids. The CDR3 DNA reads as TGCGCCAGCAGGAAGACTGAGACCGGGGAGCTGTTTTTT. Protein sequence: CASRKTETGELFF.

Only one count was recorded for this clonotype. The chain carries TRBV11-1 and TRBJ2-2, with D maybe TRBD2 (6 bases). Germline V gene lookup returns CDR1 SGHAT and CDR2 FQDESV (reference sequence). CDR3 size: 14 residues. V was clipped by 5 bases and J by 5 bases, with 12 bases between them. CDR3 sequence: CASSPLASTGELFF. In DNA form, the CDR3 reads TGTGCCAGCAGCCCGCTAGCGTCTACCGGGGAGCTGTTTTTT.

The chain has TRBV9 and TRBJ2-1; perhaps TRBD2 as D (5 bases). Germline V CDR1 and CDR2: SGDLS, YYNGEE. Trimming left V 2 bases short and J 10 bases short, with 16 bases between. This CDR3 comprises 14 residues. CDR3 in amino acids: CASSVGLASYEQFF. CDR3 DNA: TGTGCCAGCAGCGTTGGCCTAGCTAGCTACGAGCAGTTCTTC.

This clonotype was observed a few times. The chain uses TRBV5-6 and TRBJ2-7, with D hard to call. With the DNA end fitting TRBJ2-5 better, the J assignment may be wrong. CDR1 SGHDT and CDR2 YYEEEE come from the germline V gene. This CDR3 is built from 14 residues. CDR3 sequence (DNA): TGTGCCAGCAGCGAGGAAGGGAAATGGGGGACCCAGTACTTC. The encoded protein is CASSEEGKWGTQYF.

This clonotype appeared a few times. DNA for the CDR3: TGTGCCAGCAGACAAGGGGGGGCCACAGATACGCAGTATTTT. This gives the protein CASRQGGATDTQYF. The chain is built from TRBV6-2 or TRBV6-3 and TRBJ2-3; TRBD2 is a possible D gene (7 bases). The CDR3 runs 14 residues. The V and J ends lost 6 bases and 2 bases respectively, with 12 bases between them. In germline, CDR1 is MNHEY, CDR2 SVGEGT.

This clonotype was recorded a few times. This sequence joins TRBV3-1 and TRBJ2-7; TRBD2 agrees at 10 bases. The CDR3 length is 15 residues. The V gene's germline CDR1 is LGHDT and CDR2 YNNKEL (reference sequence). Trimming removed 4 bases from V and 5 bases from J; junction bases left unmatched: 8. Here the CDR3 reads CASSPLAGVGNEQYF. The DNA for the CDR3 is TGTGCCAGCAGCCCCCTAGCGGGGGTGGGAAACGAGCAGTACTTC.

The genes are TRBV4-3 and TRBJ2-3, with D unclear. This CDR3 is 18 amino acids long. V was clipped by 0 bases and J by 0 bases, with 16 bases between them. CDR1 and CDR2 from the germline V gene are LGHNA and YSLEER. CDR3: CASSQEPLDGFSTDTQYF. The CDR3 nucleotides are TGCGCCAGCAGCCAAGAACCCCTCGACGGTTTTAGCACAGATACGCAGTATTTT.

This clonotype was seen at least ten times. This chain uses TRBV6-1 with TRBJ2-1; D may correspond to TRBD1 or TRBD2 (5 bases each). The V gene lost 3 bases and the J gene lost 10 bases, with 13 bases spanning the gap. The germline V gene encodes CDR1 MNHNS and CDR2 SASEGT. This CDR3 has 13 amino acids. CDR3 region: CASSESSRGEQFF. CDR3 sequence (DNA): TGTGCCAGCAGTGAGTCCAGCCGGGGCGAGCAGTTCTTC.

The rearrangement uses TRBV20-1 and TRBJ2-7; D is perhaps TRBD2 (6 bases). The V and J ends lost 6 bases and 1 base respectively, with 16 bases between them. The germline V gene has CDR1 DFQATT and CDR2 SNEGSKA (reference sequence). CDR3 length equals 14 residues. The CDR3 here is CSATLGRLSYEQYF. CDR3 DNA: TGCAGTGCCACCTTGGGGAGGCTTTCCTACGAGCAGTACTTC.

On this clonotype: A much bigger clone sits one base away, suggesting this may be a read error. V usage is TRBV5-1 and J usage is TRBJ2-3; tentatively, D is TRBD1 (6 bases). This CDR3 comprises 15 residues. Per germline, CDR1 SGHRS and CDR2 YFSETQ. This CDR3 is CASSPKTGVTDAQYF. For the CDR3, the DNA is TGCGCCAGCAGCCCGAAGACAGGCGTTACAGATGCGCAGTATTTT.